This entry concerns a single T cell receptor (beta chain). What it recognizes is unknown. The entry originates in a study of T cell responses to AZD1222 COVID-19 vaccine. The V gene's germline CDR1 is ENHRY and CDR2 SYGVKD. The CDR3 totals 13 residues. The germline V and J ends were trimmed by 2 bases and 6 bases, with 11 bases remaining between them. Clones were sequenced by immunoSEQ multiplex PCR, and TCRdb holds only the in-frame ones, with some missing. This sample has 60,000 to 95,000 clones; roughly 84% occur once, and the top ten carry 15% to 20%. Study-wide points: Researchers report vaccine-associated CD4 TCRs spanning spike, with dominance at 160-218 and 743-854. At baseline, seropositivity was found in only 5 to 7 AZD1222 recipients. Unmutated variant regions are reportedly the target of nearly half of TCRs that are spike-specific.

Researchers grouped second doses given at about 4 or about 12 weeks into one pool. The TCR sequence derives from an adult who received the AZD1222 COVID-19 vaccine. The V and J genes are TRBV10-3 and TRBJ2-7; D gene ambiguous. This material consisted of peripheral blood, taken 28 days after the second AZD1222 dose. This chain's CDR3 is CAISEEGIGEQYF. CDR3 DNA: TGTGCCATCAGTGAGGAAGGGATCGGCGAGCAGTACTTC.